The entry below gives a single T cell receptor (beta chain) sequence along with its context. What it binds is unknown. This PCR relied on a set of 60 Vbeta primers and 13 Jbeta primers. Only in-frame clones appear in the TCRdb table, and some are missing; sequencing was by immunoSEQ multiplex PCR. This sample has 90,000 to 150,000 clones, with about 9.4% found just once. This CDR3 is built from 14 residues. V shed 2 bases and J shed 0 bases, with 8 bases lying between them. The germline gives CDR1 SGHVS, CDR2 FQNEAQ. The source of the sample is a study of cytomegalovirus exposure and HLA in healthy donors. Regarding the study as a whole: Per a prior analysis, the majority of TCR beta V segments were productive roughly 90% or roughly 30% of the time. Indistinguishable V segments, including TRBV6-2 and TRBV6-3, were excluded.

Sequenced material: PBMCs. This receptor was taken from a woman aged 40 to 55 in good health and CMV-seropositive. The V gene is TRBV7-8, the J gene TRBJ2-7, with D tentatively TRBD2 (6 bases). CDR3 in amino acids: CASSLRRVSYEQYF. The CDR3 DNA reads TGTGCCAGCAGCTTAAGGAGGGTCTCCTACGAGCAGTACTTC.